Below are 30 T cell receptor beta chains sequenced from a single sample in a study of cytomegalovirus exposure and HLA in healthy donors listed by TCRdb under 2017. The protocol used for the library was the immunoSEQ multiplex PCR assay. This immuneACCESS table, as held by TCRdb, lists in-frame sequences with V and J called but not all clones. Of the missing ones, under half trace to an unresolved V gene in checked studies; the others have no known cause. The sample table records 57,000 or so clones; about 96% of these occur just once. The ten largest clonotypes hold 0.85% to 1% of the sample. The sequenced material came from PBMCs. Receptors were obtained from a man aged 18 to 29 in good health and CMV-seronegative.

The chain joins TRBV4-1 to TRBJ1-1; D not certain. The ends were cut back, 1 base at V and 3 bases at J, with 6 bases in the middle. There are 13 residues in the CDR3. Germline CDR1 and CDR2: MGHRA and YSYEKL. CDR3 sequence reads: CASSQAQDTEAFF. CDR3 DNA: TGCGCCAGCAGCCAAGCCCAGGACACTGAAGCTTTCTTT.

CDR3 DNA: TGTGCCGTGAAACAGGGGGCGGGCAACAATGAGCAGTTCTTC. It specifies CAVKQGAGNNEQFF. The chain carries TRBV19 and TRBJ2-1; TRBD1 aligns across 9 bases. V dropped 11 bases and J dropped 5; count of bases not matched to a gene: 10. CDR3 length: 14 residues. CDR1 LNHDA and CDR2 SQIVND come from the germline V gene (reference sequence).

V gene TRBV5-1 combines with J gene TRBJ1-1, with D tentatively TRBD1 (6 bases). CDR3 size: 15 residues. Trimming stripped 4 bases from V and 5 bases from J, with 18 bases between. CDR1 and CDR2 (germline): SGHRS, YFSETQ. The DNA for the CDR3 is TGCGCCAGCAGCCCTCTAGGACAGCCTGGGACTGAAGCTTTCTTT. Translating it yields CASSPLGQPGTEAFF.

The chain recombines TRBV6-1 with TRBJ2-7; 12 nucleotides line up with TRBD2. Germline CDR1 reads MNHNS; CDR2 reads SASEGT. V was pared by 7 bases and J by 3 bases, with 4 bases of the junction left unmatched. The CDR3 is 14 amino acids. The CDR3 region is CASIGLAGLYEQYF. In nucleotides, the CDR3 is TGTGCCAGCATTGGACTAGCGGGACTCTACGAGCAGTACTTC.

The chain couples TRBV18 to TRBJ2-7, with 8 positions matching TRBD2. The ends lost 3 bases at V and 2 bases at J; junction bases unmatched: 6. This CDR3 spans 15 amino acids. Germline lookup yields CDR1 KGHSH and CDR2 LQKENI. The CDR3 loop reads CASSPPPGLAYEQYF. In DNA, the CDR3 is TGTGCCAGCTCACCGCCTCCGGGACTAGCCTACGAGCAGTACTTC.

J is TRBJ2-2 and V is TRBV5-1; possibly TRBD2 for D (5 bases). Germline V gene lookup returns CDR1 SGHRS and CDR2 YFSETQ. The CDR3 totals 14 residues. V was cut by 3 bases and J by 7 bases, with 13 bases left in between. In DNA, the CDR3 is TGCGCCAGCAGCTGGCGCCGGCGGGTCGGGGAGCTGTTTTTT. Protein sequence: CASSWRRRVGELFF.

The chain is built from TRBV28 and TRBJ2-7; D not certain. CDR1 and CDR2 from the germline V gene are MDHEN and SYDVKM. CDR3 length equals 12 residues. The V gene lost 6 bases and the J gene lost 4 bases, with 10 bases spanning the gap. DNA of the CDR3: TGTGCCAGCAGCCAAACAGAATACGAGCAGTACTTC. The encoded protein is CASSQTEYEQYF.

A single count supports this clone. This rearrangement joins TRBV7-9 to TRBJ2-5; 7 nucleotides line up with TRBD1. The CDR3 loop spans 15 amino acids. With V trimmed by 1 base and J by 4 bases, 6 bases remained unmatched. Looked up from germline, CDR1 is SEHNR and CDR2 is FQNEAQ (reference sequence). CDR3 in amino acids: CASSLGQGSGETQYF. The CDR3 DNA reads as TGTGCCAGCAGCTTAGGACAGGGATCGGGAGAGACCCAGTACTTC.

The chain links TRBV6-1 to TRBJ2-1; 14 nucleotides line up with TRBD2. J lost 10 bases, V lost 5 bases, and 7 bases had no gene match. The CDR3 sequence is 15 residues long. Germline CDR1 is MNHNS and CDR2 is SASEGT. The CDR3 protein is CASSPGLAGAYEQFF. CDR3 nucleotide sequence: TGTGCCAGCAGTCCGGGACTAGCGGGAGCTTACGAGCAGTTCTTC.

The J gene is TRBJ2-1, the V gene TRBV6-1, with 7 bases aligning to TRBD2. V lost 6 bases to trimming and J lost 4 bases; unmatched junction nucleotides: 6. CDR3 length equals 14 residues. The V gene's germline CDR1 is MNHNS and CDR2 SASEGT. The CDR3 loop reads CASRGAGRYNEQFF. The CDR3 DNA is TGTGCCAGCAGAGGAGCGGGAAGGTACAATGAGCAGTTCTTC.

In DNA, the CDR3 is TGTGCCAGCAGCAGGAGACAGGGGGCCGGGTATGGCTACACCTTC. Its translation is CASSRRQGAGYGYTF. The chain uses TRBV5-6 and TRBJ1-2, with 10 bases that match TRBD1. This CDR3 comprises 15 residues. Germline V gene lookup returns CDR1 SGHDT and CDR2 YYEEEE. J gave up 5 bases and V 4 bases, and 8 bases lay outside the gene matches.

The V call is TRBV6-5, the J call TRBJ2-7; 10 bases agree with TRBD1. The CDR3 loop spans 15 amino acids. Germline lookup yields CDR1 MNHEY and CDR2 SVGAGI. V lost 6 bases, J lost 1 base, and 6 bases stayed unmatched. This CDR3 reads CASSSGTGDSYEQYF. CDR3 in DNA: TGTGCCAGCAGCTCCGGGACAGGGGATTCCTACGAGCAGTACTTC.

The CDR3 bases are TGTGCCAGCAGCCGGGTGGGGGCCAACGTCCTGACTTTC. Translation: CASSRVGANVLTF. V and J are TRBV7-6 and TRBJ2-6; D remains unclear. Trimming stripped 5 bases from V and 4 bases from J, with 6 bases between. CDR1 is SGHVS, CDR2 FNYEAQ, per germline. This CDR3 has 13 amino acids.

The rearrangement links TRBV5-1 to TRBJ2-7; 7 nucleotides agree with TRBD2. Germline values: CDR1 SGHRS, CDR2 YFSETQ. This CDR3 has 13 amino acids. The junction had 5 bases not matched to a gene; V was cut back by 4 bases and J by 4 bases. In DNA form, the CDR3 reads TGCGCCAGCAGCATCGGGACTACTTACGAGCAGTACTTC. Amino acids: CASSIGTTYEQYF.

V usage is TRBV4-3 and J usage is TRBJ1-1; TRBD1 is a possible D gene (6 bases). Trimming removed 3 bases from V and 5 bases from J, with 16 bases in between. The CDR3 has 15 residues. Germline CDR1 is LGHNA and CDR2 is YSLEER. CDR3 residues: CASSQESQGLTEAFF. CDR3 nucleotide sequence: TGCGCCAGCAGCCAGGAGTCACAGGGATTAACTGAAGCTTTCTTT.

The chain recombines TRBV6-1 with TRBJ2-1, with 7 bases matching TRBD2. The CDR3 spans 18 residues. The germline V gene has CDR1 MNHNS and CDR2 SASEGT. V was clipped by 2 bases and J by 7 bases; unmatched bases: 17. CDR3: CASSEPIWDYIRKNEQFF. The CDR3 region has the DNA TGTGCCAGCAGTGAACCGATCTGGGACTACATACGTAAGAATGAGCAGTTCTTC.

The chain carries TRBV29-1 and TRBJ2-1; D might be TRBD1 (5 bases). This CDR3 has 11 residues. CDR1 and CDR2 from the germline V gene are SQVTM and ANQGSEA. The V gene lost 5 bases and the J gene lost 9 bases, with 11 bases spanning the gap. CDR3 sequence reads: CSVPKGLEQFF. CDR3 bases: TGCAGCGTTCCGAAGGGGCTTGAGCAGTTCTTC.

This clone was recorded once. The chain couples TRBV7-2 to TRBJ2-7; D remains unclear. The CDR3 runs 13 residues. Germline V gene data show CDR1 as SGHTA and CDR2 as FQGNSA. Deletions cut 4 bases from V and 1 base from J, with 8 bases between. The CDR3 sequence: CASSSTNSYEQYF. DNA for the CDR3: TGTGCCAGCAGCTCGACAAATTCCTACGAGCAGTACTTC.

This sequence joins TRBV5-1 and TRBJ2-5; tentatively, D is TRBD2 (6 bases). Germline CDR1 reads SGHRS; CDR2 reads YFSETQ. The CDR3 consists of 14 residues. Trimming took off 4 bases at V and 3 bases at J, with 13 bases between the two ends. In DNA form, the CDR3 reads TGCGCCAGCAGCCTGGGGTCGGGAGAAGAGACCCAGTACTTC. This translates into CASSLGSGEETQYF. Variable domain in full (rest from reference TRBV5-1 and TRBJ2-5): KAGVTQTPRYLIKTRGQQVTLSCSPISGHRSVSWYQQTPGQGLQFLFEYFSETQRNKGNFPGRFSGRQFSNSRSEMNVSTLELGDSALYLCASSLGSGEETQYFGPGTRLLVL.

This sequence joins TRBV11-2 and TRBJ2-1; 8 bases line up with TRBD2. The germline V gene has CDR1 SGHAT and CDR2 FQNNGV. This CDR3 contains 18 residues. V trimming: 5 bases; J trimming: 6 bases; junction bases outside the gene matches: 18. The CDR3 region has the DNA TGTGCCAGCAGCCAACCCCTGCGGACTAGCACGCGTTTCAATGAGCAGTTCTTC. It is translated as CASSQPLRTSTRFNEQFF.

This clone was counted once. This rearrangement joins TRBV28 to TRBJ2-1; 9 bases agree with TRBD1. Trimming removed 6 bases from V and 5 bases from J; junction bases left unmatched: 2. The length of the CDR3 is 13 residues. The germline gives CDR1 MDHEN, CDR2 SYDVKM. CDR3: CASSRTGDNEQFF. The CDR3 bases are TGTGCCAGCAGCCGGACAGGGGACAATGAGCAGTTCTTC.

In this sample, this clone turned up once. The V and J genes are TRBV9 and TRBJ2-7, with D maybe TRBD2 (6 bases). Trimming removed 4 bases from V and 1 base from J, with 9 bases in between. Per germline, CDR1 SGDLS and CDR2 YYNGEE. The CDR3 consists of 13 residues. CDR3 region: CASSTGTSYEQYF. CDR3 bases: TGTGCCAGCAGCACTGGGACTTCCTACGAGCAGTACTTC.

The V call is TRBV6-6, the J call TRBJ2-1; 7 bases fit TRBD2. CDR1 and CDR2 from the germline V gene are MNHNY and SVGAGI (reference sequence). This CDR3 is built from 15 residues. The V and J ends lost 5 bases and 3 bases, in that order; junction bases with no gene match: 7. This CDR3 is CASSVLATNYNEQFF. For the CDR3, the DNA is TGTGCCAGCAGTGTACTAGCGACCAACTACAATGAGCAGTTCTTC.

The genes are TRBV19 and TRBJ2-7, with D possibly being TRBD1 (5 bases). CDR3 size: 13 residues. With 4 bases removed from V and 2 bases from J, the gap between germline ends came to 9 bases. The V gene's germline CDR1 is LNHDA and CDR2 SQIVND (reference sequence). CDR3 sequence: CASSTRVPYEQYF. The DNA for the CDR3 is TGTGCCAGTAGTACCAGGGTCCCCTACGAGCAGTACTTC.

CDR3 in amino acids: CASRGTSYNEQFF. The DNA of the CDR3 is TGTGCCAGCAGGGGGACTAGTTACAATGAGCAGTTCTTC. The V gene is TRBV2, the J gene TRBJ2-1; the match to TRBD2 covers 8 bases. CDR3 length: 13 amino acids. V lost 6 bases and J lost 4; bases outside the gene matches: 2. The germline V gene encodes CDR1 SNHLY and CDR2 FYNNEI. The full variable domain, its missing parts supplied by reference TRBV2 and TRBJ2-1, is EPEVTQTPSHQVTQMGQEVILRCVPISNHLYFYWYRQILGQKVEFLVSFYNNEISEKSEIFDDQFSVERPDGSNFTLKIRSTKLEDSAMYFCASRGTSYNEQFFGPGTRLTVL.

V and J are TRBV4-3 and TRBJ1-2; no definite D call. The CDR3 is 14 amino acids. The germline V gene encodes CDR1 LGHNA and CDR2 YSLEER. Deletions cut 2 bases from V and 1 base from J, with 8 bases between. The CDR3 region is CASSQYTDNYGYTF. Written as DNA, the CDR3 is TGCGCCAGCAGCCAATATACAGATAACTATGGCTACACCTTC.

The chain couples TRBV28 to TRBJ2-7; 8 bases align to TRBD1. Trimming cost V 6 bases and J 0 bases; bases outside gene matches: 13. The CDR3 has 17 residues. Germline CDR1 reads MDHEN; CDR2 reads SYDVKM. CDR3 amino acids: CASSPAGQGSLSYEQYF. The DNA for the CDR3 is TGTGCCAGCAGCCCGGCCGGACAGGGTTCTCTCTCCTACGAGCAGTACTTC.

The chain couples TRBV9 to TRBJ2-5; TRBD2 matches 12 bases. V was clipped by 3 bases and J by 4 bases; unmatched bases: 13. Germline-derived CDR1 and CDR2 are SGDLS and YYNGEE. There are 18 residues in the CDR3. The CDR3 DNA is TGTGCCAGCAGCGAGACCTCAACTAGCGGGAGGATCGGAGAGACCCAGTACTTC. Its translation: CASSETSTSGRIGETQYF.

J is TRBJ2-7 and V is TRBV7-2; D gene uncertain. The CDR3 covers 13 residues. The ends were cut back, 5 bases at V and 3 bases at J, with 11 bases in the middle. The germline gives CDR1 SGHTA, CDR2 FQGNSA. The CDR3 here is CASSLSLVYEQYF. The CDR3 DNA reads as TGTGCCAGCAGCCTCTCGCTAGTCTACGAGCAGTACTTC. Full variable domain (outside the CDR3, taken from reference TRBV7-2 and TRBJ2-7): GAGVSQSPSNKVTEKGKDVELRCDPISGHTALYWYRQSLGQGLEFLIYFQGNSAPDKSGLPSDRFSAERTGGSVSTLTIQRTQQEDSAVYLCASSLSLVYEQYFGPGTRLTVT.

This chain links TRBV7-2 with TRBJ2-7, with 10 bases identical to TRBD1. J was trimmed by 0 bases and V by 5 bases; bases with no gene match: 13. The CDR3 consists of 18 residues. Germline loops: CDR1 SGHTA, CDR2 FQGNSA. The CDR3 nucleotides are TGTGCCAGCAGCGGGGACAGGGGAGGAACTCGCAGCTCCTACGAGCAGTACTTC. Residues: CASSGDRGGTRSSYEQYF.